A selection of T cell receptor beta chains follows, all from one sample in a study of cytomegalovirus exposure and HLA in healthy donors. The assay was immunoSEQ multiplex PCR, and TCRdb's table has in-frame clones only and misses some. The data contain 76,000 or so clones, 85% to 95% of them singletons. Material: PBMCs. The receptors originated from a woman in her late teens or twenties in good health and CMV-seronegative. Both conserved end residues are part of each CDR3. A D gene is named only where the DNA matches it firmly. A clone size is listed for some rows: how often the clone was seen (once, few, many), or a class if it is expanded.

D gene | clone size | J gene | V gene | CDR3 DNA | CDR3 protein
. | . | TRBJ1-5 | TRBV10-1 | TGCGCCAGCAGTGCAGGCTTATCGCAGCCCCAGCATTTT | CASSAGLSQPQHF
. | . | TRBJ2-3 | TRBV11-3 | TGTGCCAGCAGCTTTCACACAGATACGCAGTATTTT | CASSFHTDTQYF
. | . | TRBJ2-2 | TRBV15 | TGTGCCACCAGCAGAGGTACGGGGAGGACCGGGGAGCTGTTTTTT | CATSRGTGRTGELFF
. | . | TRBJ1-2 | TRBV28 | TGTGCCAGCAGTTTGGACAATAACTATGGCTACACCTTC | CASSLDNNYGYTF
TRBD1 | . | TRBJ1-1 | TRBV10-3 | TGTGCCATCGGGACAGGGGTGAACACTGAAGCTTTCTTT | CAIGTGVNTEAFF
. | . | TRBJ2-3 | TRBV11-2 | TGTGCCAGCAGCTTATCCAGGGCAGATACGCAGTATTTT | CASSLSRADTQYF
. | . | TRBJ2-2 | TRBV6-1 | TGTGCCAGCAGTGATTGGCAAAGCACCGGGGAGCTGTTTTTT | CASSDWQSTGELFF
TRBD1 | . | TRBJ1-2 | TRBV7-9 | TGTGCCAGCAGCCCAGGGACAGACCTAGTGGGCTACACCTTC | CASSPGTDLVGYTF
. | . | TRBJ1-5 | TRBV19 | TGTGCCAGTAGTATAGTTGGCCAGGGTGGTCAGCCCCAGCATTTT | CASSIVGQGGQPQHF
. | . | TRBJ1-2 | TRBV7-9 | TGTGCCAGCAGCCAAGGGGAAAACTATGGCTACACCTTC | CASSQGENYGYTF
TRBD1 | . | TRBJ1-1 | TRBV7-8 | TGTGCCAGCAGCTCGACAGGGTGGGACACTGAAGCTTTCTTT | CASSSTGWDTEAFF
TRBD1 | . | TRBJ1-1 | TRBV28 | TGTGCCAGCAGTGCCGCGGGACAGGCGGGGACTGAAGCTTTCTTT | CASSAAGQAGTEAFF
TRBD2 | . | TRBJ2-1 | TRBV29-1 | TGCAGCGTAGGACTAGCGGGGAGTTTTTACAATGAGCAGTTCTTC | CSVGLAGSFYNEQFF
TRBD2 | . | TRBJ2-5 | TRBV19 | TGTGCCAGTAGTATTTTTTGGGACTACGACCGAGAGACCCAGTACTTC | CASSIFWDYDRETQYF
. | . | TRBJ2-5 | TRBV7-2 | TGTGCCAGCAGCTCCCTTCTGCTTGGAGGGGTAAAAGAGACCCAGTACTTC | CASSSLLLGGVKETQYF
TRBD2 | . | TRBJ2-1 | TRBV4-1 | TGCGCCAGCAGCCAAGACCCTAGCGGAGACAATGAGCAGTTCTTC | CASSQDPSGDNEQFF
. | . | TRBJ2-7 | TRBV29-1 | TGCAGCGTTGTTCAGCTAGACGGGCAGTACTTC | CSVVQLDGQYF
TRBD2 | . | TRBJ2-1 | TRBV30 | TGTGCCTGGAGTGTAAAAGCGGGGGTTGAGCAGTTCTTC | CAWSVKAGVEQFF
. | once | TRBJ2-1 | TRBV30 | TGTGCCTGGAGTGTACTGGGACGGGCGGGGAATGAGCAGTTCTTC | CAWSVLGRAGNEQFF
TRBD2 | . | TRBJ2-3 | TRBV5-1 | TGCGCCAGCAGCCCGGGACTAGCGGGGGGGAACACAGATACGCAGTATTTT | CASSPGLAGGNTDTQYF
. | . | TRBJ2-5 | TRBV27 | TGTGCCAGCAGTTTGGGGCGAGGAGGGGAGAGGGAGACCCAGTACTTC | CASSLGRGGERETQYF
. | . | TRBJ2-6 | TRBV27 | TGTGCCAGCAGTTTATACGTGACATCTGGGGCCAACGTCCTGACTTTC | CASSLYVTSGANVLTF
. | once | TRBJ2-2 | TRBV4-1 | TGCGCCAGCAGCCAATTAACCGGGGAGCTGTTTTTT | CASSQLTGELFF
TRBD1 | . | TRBJ2-7 | TRBV5-1 | TGCGCCAGCAGCTTGTGGGCACCGGGACAGGGTAAATTCTACGAGCAGTACTTC | CASSLWAPGQGKFYEQYF
TRBD2 | . | TRBJ2-7 | TRBV4-2 | TGTGCCAGCAGCCCCAGCCGGGGAGCGGGAGTCTACGAGCAGTACTTC | CASSPSRGAGVYEQYF
. | . | TRBJ2-5 | TRBV7-3 | TGTGCCAGCAGCTTAGGAGGGATGGAAGAGACCCAGTACTTC | CASSLGGMEETQYF
. | . | TRBJ1-2 | TRBV15 | TGTGCCACCAGCAGATCCACCGGGACAAAGAAAAAATATGGCTACACCTTC | CATSRSTGTKKKYGYTF
TRBD2 | . | TRBJ2-1 | TRBV11-3 | TGTGCCAGCAGCTTAGGGAGCGGGAGGGGAGGTGAGCAGTTCTTC | CASSLGSGRGGEQFF
TRBD1 | once | TRBJ2-2 | TRBV7-9 | TGTGCCAGCAGCTTAGCGGGGGACAGGGGAGGCACCGGGGAGCTGTTTTTT | CASSLAGDRGGTGELFF
. | . | TRBJ2-2 | TRBV5-1 | TGCGCCAGCAGTCTAGGACAGGGCGGGGGCAAGGCCACGGGGGAGCTGTTTTTT | CASSLGQGGGKATGELFF